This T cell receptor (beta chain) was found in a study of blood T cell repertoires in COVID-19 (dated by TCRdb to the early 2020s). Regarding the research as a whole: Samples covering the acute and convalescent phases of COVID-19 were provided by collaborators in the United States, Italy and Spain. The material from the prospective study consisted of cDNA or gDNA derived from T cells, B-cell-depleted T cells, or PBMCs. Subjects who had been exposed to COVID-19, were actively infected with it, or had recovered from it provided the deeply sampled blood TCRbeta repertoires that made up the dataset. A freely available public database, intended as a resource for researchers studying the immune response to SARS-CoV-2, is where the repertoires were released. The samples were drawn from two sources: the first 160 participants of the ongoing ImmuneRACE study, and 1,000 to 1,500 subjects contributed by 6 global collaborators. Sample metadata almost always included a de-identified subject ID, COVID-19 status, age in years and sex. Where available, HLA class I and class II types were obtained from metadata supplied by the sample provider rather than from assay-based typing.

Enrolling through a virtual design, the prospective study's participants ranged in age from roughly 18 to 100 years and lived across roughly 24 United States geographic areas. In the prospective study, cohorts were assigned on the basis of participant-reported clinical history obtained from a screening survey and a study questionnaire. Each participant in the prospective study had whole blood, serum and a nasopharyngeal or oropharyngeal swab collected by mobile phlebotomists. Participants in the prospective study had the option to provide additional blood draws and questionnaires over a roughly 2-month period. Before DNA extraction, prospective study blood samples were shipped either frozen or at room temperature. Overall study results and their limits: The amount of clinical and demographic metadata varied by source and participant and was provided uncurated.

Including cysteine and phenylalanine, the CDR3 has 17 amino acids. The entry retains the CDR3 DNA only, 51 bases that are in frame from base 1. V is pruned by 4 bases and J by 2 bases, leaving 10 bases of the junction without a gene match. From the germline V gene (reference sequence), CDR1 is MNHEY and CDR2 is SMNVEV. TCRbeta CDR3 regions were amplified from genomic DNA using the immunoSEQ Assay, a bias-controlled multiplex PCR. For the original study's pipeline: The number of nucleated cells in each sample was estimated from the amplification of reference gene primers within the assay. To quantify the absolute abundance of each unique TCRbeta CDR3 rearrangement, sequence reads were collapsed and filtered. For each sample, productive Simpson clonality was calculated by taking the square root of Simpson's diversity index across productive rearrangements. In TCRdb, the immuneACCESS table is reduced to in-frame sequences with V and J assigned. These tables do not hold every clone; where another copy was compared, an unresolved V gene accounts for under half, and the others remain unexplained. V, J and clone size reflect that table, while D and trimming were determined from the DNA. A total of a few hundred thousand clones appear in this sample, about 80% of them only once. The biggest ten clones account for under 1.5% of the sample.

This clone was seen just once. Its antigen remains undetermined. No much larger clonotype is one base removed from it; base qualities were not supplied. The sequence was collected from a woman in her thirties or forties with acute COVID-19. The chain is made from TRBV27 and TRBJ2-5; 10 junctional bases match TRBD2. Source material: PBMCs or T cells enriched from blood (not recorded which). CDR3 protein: CASSSNRRTSGQETQYF. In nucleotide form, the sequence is TGTGCCAGCAGTTCCAATCGGAGGACTAGCGGACAAGAGACCCAGTACTTC.